This T cell receptor beta chain derives from a study of CD8+ T cells in alopecia areata. Study overall: Treated patients received severity scores based on the percentage of scalp area affected.

Sequencing templates came from extracted RNA that was reverse transcribed into cDNA. Clones were read by immunoSEQ multiplex PCR, and TCRdb kept only the in-frame ones, dropping some. Here the sample spans tens of thousands of clones, approximately 28% being singletons. The sample's treatment: oral pan-JAK inhibitor, 5-10 mg twice daily. The investigators collected lesional scalp punch biopsies and peripheral blood from alopecia areata patients. Cell sorting was applied to PBMCs, and CD4+ and CD8+ T cells were collected. The CDR3 totals 13 residues. V lost 7 bases and J 7 bases, leaving 17 bases between the germline ends. In germline, CDR1 is SQVTM, CDR2 ANQGSEA.

This clonotype was obtained from a human donor with alopecia areata. Sample: CD8+ T cells sorted from blood, taken at week 4, from a patient treated with tofacitinib. This rearrangement joins TRBV29-1 to TRBJ2-4; possibly TRBD2 for D (5 bases). CDR3 loop: CSGLERVWNIQYF. The DNA for the CDR3 is TGCAGCGGGCTCGAGAGGGTCTGGAACATTCAGTACTTC.